This paragraph reports one TCR beta chain. This sample was taken from a study of patients and donors after allogeneic stem cell transplantation. Trimming removed 7 bases at V and 3 bases at J, with 12 bases between. The CDR3 is made up of 13 amino acids. Germline V gene sequence: CDR1 LNHNV, CDR2 YYDKDF (reference sequence). In TCRdb, the RT-PCR reads were re-called with MiXCR into one record per CDR3 protein. The sample lists hundreds of thousands of distinct CDR3 sequences; roughly 17% were seen once. Specimen: blood, either unsorted or a sorted T cell fraction (not recorded which). The receptor's source is a human donor who was either an allogeneic HSCT recipient or a stem cell or donor lymphocyte infusion donor (not recorded which). It is not recorded whose cells these are; they may come from a transplant donor. This chain joins TRBV15 and TRBJ2-5, with D possibly TRBD1 on 6 matching bases. CDR3 loop: CATNRDTKETQYF. As DNA, the CDR3 is TGTGCCACCAACCGGGACACCAAAGAGACCCAGTACTTC. Full variable domain (missing parts from reference TRBV15 and TRBJ2-5): DAMVIQNPRYQVTQFGKPVTLSCSQTLNHNVMYWYQQKSSQAPKLLFHYYDKDFNNEADTPDNFQSRRPNTSFCFLDIRSPGLGDTAMYLCATNRDTKETQYFGPGTRLLVL.